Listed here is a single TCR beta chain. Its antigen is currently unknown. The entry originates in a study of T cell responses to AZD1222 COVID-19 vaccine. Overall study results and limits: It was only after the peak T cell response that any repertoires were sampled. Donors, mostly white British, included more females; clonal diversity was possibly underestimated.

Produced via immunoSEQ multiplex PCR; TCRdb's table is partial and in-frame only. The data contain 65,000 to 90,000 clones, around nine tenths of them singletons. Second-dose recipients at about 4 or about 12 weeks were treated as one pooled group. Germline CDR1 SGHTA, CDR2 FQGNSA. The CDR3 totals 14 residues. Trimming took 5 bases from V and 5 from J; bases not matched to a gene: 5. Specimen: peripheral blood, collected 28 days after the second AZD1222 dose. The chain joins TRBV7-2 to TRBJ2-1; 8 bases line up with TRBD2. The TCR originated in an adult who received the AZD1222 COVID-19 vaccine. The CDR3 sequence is CASSRIGGDNEQFF. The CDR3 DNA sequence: TGTGCCAGCAGCCGCATCGGGGGGGACAATGAGCAGTTCTTC.